The subject of this entry is one T cell receptor beta chain. Treatment reported: roughly 18 received Ad26.COV2.S at low or high dose, single or two shots; a few received placebo; per-sample allocation not given. After the first vaccine or placebo injection, samples were drawn on day 63. The assay was immunoSEQ multiplex PCR, and TCRdb's table has in-frame clones only and misses some. The sample has hundreds of thousands of clones; about nine tenths are singletons. J was trimmed by 9 bases and V by 4 bases; bases with no gene match: 6. The CDR3 is made up of 15 amino acids. Germline assignment: CDR1 SGHDT and CDR2 YYEEEE. The source of the sample is a study of Ad26.COV2.S vaccination and SARS-CoV-2 variants.

This clonotype was sampled from a person between 18 and 65 years old who received the Ad26.COV2.S COVID-19 vaccine or a placebo. Sample: peripheral blood, taken in a trial of Ad26.COV2.S vaccine versus placebo. The V gene is TRBV5-6, the J gene TRBJ1-6; 11 positions agree with TRBD1. Here the CDR3 DNA reads TGTGCCAGCAGCCGAAGGACAGGGGGCAGTTCACCCCTCCACTTT. It is translated as CASSRRTGGSSPLHF.